Each of the 5 T cell receptor beta chains below was sequenced from the same sample in a study of control samples from healthy donors and cancer patients. Libraries were prepared by immunoSEQ multiplex PCR; TCRdb keeps only in-frame clonotypes and omits some of them. The sample contains about 51,000 clones, 85% to 90% of which appear only once. The material sequenced was PBMCs. The receptors come from a man between 45 and 60 years old with head and neck cancer.

The chain carries TRBV3-1 (or the pseudogene TRBV3-2) and TRBJ2-2; 10 bases line up with TRBD2. The CDR3 is made up of 16 amino acids. J gave up 8 bases and V 4 bases, and 10 bases lay outside the gene matches. CDR1 and CDR2 from the germline V gene are LGHDT and YNNKEL (reference sequence). The CDR3 sequence: CASSPLSGRARGELFF. The CDR3 region has the DNA TGTGCCAGCAGCCCACTCAGCGGGAGGGCCAGGGGGGAGCTGTTTTTT.

The V and J genes are TRBV4-2 and TRBJ2-7; D perhaps matches TRBD1 (6 bases). The germline V gene has CDR1 LGHNA and CDR2 YNFKEQ. The germline V and J ends were trimmed by 0 bases and 0 bases, with 15 bases remaining between them. This CDR3 has 17 residues. CDR3 bases: TGTGCCAGCAGCCAAGATTATTGGGGGCTAAGCTCCTACGAGCAGTACTTC. Translated, it gives CASSQDYWGLSSYEQYF.

The chain combines TRBV5-4 with TRBJ1-2; 7 bases fit TRBD1. After removal of 0 bases from V and 8 bases from J, the junction contained 7 bases not matched to a gene. Germline-derived CDR1 and CDR2 are SGHNT and YYREEE (reference sequence). The CDR3 has 14 amino acids. The chain's CDR3 is CASSLDRGLRGYTF. The CDR3 DNA reads TGTGCCAGCAGCTTGGACAGGGGTTTGAGAGGCTACACCTTC.

The chain has TRBV5-1 and TRBJ2-5; no reliable D call. Germline CDR1 SGHRS, CDR2 YFSETQ. Trimming took off 4 bases at V and 2 bases at J, with 3 bases between the two ends. The CDR3 covers 11 residues. This chain's CDR3 is CASSLQETQYF. DNA of the CDR3: TGCGCCAGCAGCCTACAAGAGACCCAGTACTTC.

The V gene is TRBV5-6, the J gene TRBJ2-7; 7 nucleotides agree with TRBD2. This CDR3 spans 16 amino acids. Per the germline V gene, CDR1 is SGHDT and CDR2 is YYEEEE. V was clipped by 0 bases and J by 0 bases; unmatched bases: 6. CDR3 bases: TGTGCCAGCAGCTTGGCCTGGGCTAGCGGCTCCTACGAGCAGTACTTC. This translates into CASSLAWASGSYEQYF.